Below, 5 T cell receptor beta chains from the same sample are listed, as sequenced in a study of blood T cell repertoires in COVID-19. The repertoire was sequenced with immunoSEQ multiplex PCR; TCRdb's copy has only in-frame clones and lacks some. The table lists 150,000 to 200,000 clones, roughly 87% of them singletons. The sample consisted of peripheral blood. These receptors came from a man in his fifties or sixties with active or convalescent COVID-19.

The chain joins TRBV2 to TRBJ2-2, with D possibly matching TRBD1 (6 bases). The germline V and J ends were trimmed by 5 bases and 5 bases, with 9 bases remaining between them. CDR1 is SNHLY and CDR2 is FYNNEI in the germline V gene. The CDR3 has 13 amino acids. The CDR3, as DNA: TGTGCCAGCAGTTTACAGGGTACCGGGGAGCTGTTTTTT. This translates into CASSLQGTGELFF.

The chain carries TRBV5-4 and TRBJ2-7; D remains unclear. This CDR3 has 14 amino acids. Germline V gene lookup returns CDR1 SGHNT and CDR2 YYREEE (reference sequence). V lost 0 bases and J lost 2, with 9 bases in between. The CDR3 is CASSLDVSTYEQYF. The CDR3 DNA reads as TGTGCCAGCAGCTTGGATGTTTCCACCTACGAGCAGTACTTC.

The chain employs TRBV6-6 and TRBJ2-7, with 15 bases fitting TRBD2. CDR1 is MNHNY, CDR2 SVGAGI, per germline (reference sequence). This CDR3 comprises 17 residues. With V trimmed by 5 bases and J by 0 bases, 5 bases remained unmatched. The DNA for the CDR3 is TGTGCCAGCAGTCCGGGACTAGCGGGGGGCCACTCCTACGAGCAGTACTTC. Amino acid sequence: CASSPGLAGGHSYEQYF.

The V and J genes are TRBV29-1 and TRBJ2-6; 7 bases are a match to TRBD1. V lost 6 bases to trimming and J lost 0 bases; unmatched junction nucleotides: 5. CDR1 is SQVTM, CDR2 ANQGSEA, per germline. The length of the CDR3 is 15 residues. CDR3 coding DNA: TGCAGCGTCCGGGACAGAGGCTCTGGGGCCAACGTCCTGACTTTC. The encoded protein is CSVRDRGSGANVLTF.

This clone was seen a single time. The rearrangement links TRBV19 to TRBJ1-6; weak D call: TRBD1 (5 bases). The V gene lost 5 bases and the J gene lost 8 bases, with 10 bases spanning the gap. Germline V gene data show CDR1 as LNHDA and CDR2 as SQIVND (reference sequence). The CDR3 consists of 13 residues. CDR3 in DNA: TGTGCCAGTAGTTGGGGCTCTCATTCACCCCTCCACTTT. Its translation: CASSWGSHSPLHF.